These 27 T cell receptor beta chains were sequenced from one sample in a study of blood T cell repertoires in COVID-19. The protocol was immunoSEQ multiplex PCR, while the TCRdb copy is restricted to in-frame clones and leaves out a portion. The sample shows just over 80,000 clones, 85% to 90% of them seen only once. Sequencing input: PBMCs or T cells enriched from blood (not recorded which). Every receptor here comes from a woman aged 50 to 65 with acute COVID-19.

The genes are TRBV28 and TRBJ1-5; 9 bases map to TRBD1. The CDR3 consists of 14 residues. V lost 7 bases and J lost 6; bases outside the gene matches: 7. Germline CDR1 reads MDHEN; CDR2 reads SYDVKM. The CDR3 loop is CASTSGQGSQPQHF. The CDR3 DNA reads TGTGCCAGCACTAGCGGACAGGGGTCTCAGCCCCAGCATTTT.

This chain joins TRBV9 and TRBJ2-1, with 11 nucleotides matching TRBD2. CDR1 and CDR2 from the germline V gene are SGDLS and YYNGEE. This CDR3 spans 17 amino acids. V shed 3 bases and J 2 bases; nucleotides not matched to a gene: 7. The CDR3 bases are TGTGCCAGCAGCGCCGGGGGGACTAGCGGACCCTACAATGAGCAGTTCTTC. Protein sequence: CASSAGGTSGPYNEQFF.

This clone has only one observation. The CDR3 spells CASKGDRAFETQYF. CDR3 bases: TGTGCCAGCAAGGGGGACAGGGCCTTTGAGACCCAGTACTTC. V and J are TRBV27 and TRBJ2-5; TRBD1 agrees at 9 bases. After removal of 7 bases from V and 5 bases from J, the junction contained 8 bases not matched to a gene. This CDR3 has 14 amino acids. Germline-derived CDR1 and CDR2 are MNHEY and SMNVEV (reference sequence).

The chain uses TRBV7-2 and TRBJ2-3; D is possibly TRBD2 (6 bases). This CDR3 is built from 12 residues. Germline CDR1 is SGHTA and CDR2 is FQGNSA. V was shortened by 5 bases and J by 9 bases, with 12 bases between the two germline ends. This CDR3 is CASSMTSTTQYF. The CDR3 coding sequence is TGTGCCAGCAGCATGACTAGTACAACGCAGTATTTT.

The CDR3 sequence is CASSSGTSGYSEQYF. Here the CDR3 DNA reads TGTGCCAGCAGTTCCGGGACTAGCGGTTATAGCGAGCAGTACTTC. The chain carries TRBV27 and TRBJ2-7, with 11 nucleotides matching TRBD2. The ends lost 4 bases at V and 6 bases at J; junction bases unmatched: 8. The CDR3 runs 15 residues. Germline-derived CDR1 and CDR2 are MNHEY and SMNVEV (reference sequence).

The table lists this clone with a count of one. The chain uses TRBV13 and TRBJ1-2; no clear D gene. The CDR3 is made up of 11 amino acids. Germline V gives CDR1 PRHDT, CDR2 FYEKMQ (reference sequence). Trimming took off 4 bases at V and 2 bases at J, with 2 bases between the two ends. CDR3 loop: CASSSNYGYTF. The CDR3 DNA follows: TGTGCCAGCAGCTCGAACTATGGCTACACCTTC.

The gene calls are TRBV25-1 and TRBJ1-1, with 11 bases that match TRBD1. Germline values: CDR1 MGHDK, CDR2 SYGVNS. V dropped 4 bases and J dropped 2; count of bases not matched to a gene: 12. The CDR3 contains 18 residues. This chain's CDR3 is CASSGAPGTGGANTEAFF. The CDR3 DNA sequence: TGTGCCAGCAGTGGAGCCCCAGGGACAGGGGGAGCTAACACTGAAGCTTTCTTT. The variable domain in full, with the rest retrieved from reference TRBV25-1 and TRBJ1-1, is EADIYQTPRYLVIGTGKKITLECSQTMGHDKMYWYQQDPGMELHLIHYSYGVNSTEKGDLSSESTVSRIRTEHFPLTLESARPSHTSQYLCASSGAPGTGGANTEAFFGQGTRLTVV.

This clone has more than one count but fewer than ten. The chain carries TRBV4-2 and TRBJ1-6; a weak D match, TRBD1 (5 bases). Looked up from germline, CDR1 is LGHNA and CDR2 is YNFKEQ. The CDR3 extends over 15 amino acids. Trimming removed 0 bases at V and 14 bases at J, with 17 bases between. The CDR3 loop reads CASSQDLGAEAALHF. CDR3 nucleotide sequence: TGTGCCAGCAGCCAAGATCTAGGGGCAGAGGCAGCCCTCCACTTT.

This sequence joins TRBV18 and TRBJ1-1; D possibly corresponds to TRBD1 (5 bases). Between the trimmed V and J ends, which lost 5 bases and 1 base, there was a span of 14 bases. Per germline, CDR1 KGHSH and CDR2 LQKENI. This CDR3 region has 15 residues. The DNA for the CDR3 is TGTGCCAGCTCAGCGTTTGCCAGGGCGAACACTGAAGCTTTCTTT. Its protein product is CASSAFARANTEAFF.

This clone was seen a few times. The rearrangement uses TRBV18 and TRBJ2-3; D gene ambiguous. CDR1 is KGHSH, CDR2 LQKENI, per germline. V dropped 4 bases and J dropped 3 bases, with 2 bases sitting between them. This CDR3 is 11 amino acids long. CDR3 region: CASSLTDTQYF. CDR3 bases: TGTGCCAGCTCACTAACAGATACGCAGTATTTT.

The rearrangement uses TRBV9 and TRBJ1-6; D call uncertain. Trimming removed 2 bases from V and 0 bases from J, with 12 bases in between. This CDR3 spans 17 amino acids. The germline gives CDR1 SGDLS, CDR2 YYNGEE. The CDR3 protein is CASSVGISSSYNSPLHF. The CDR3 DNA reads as TGTGCCAGCAGCGTCGGGATCAGTAGCTCCTATAATTCACCCCTCCACTTT.

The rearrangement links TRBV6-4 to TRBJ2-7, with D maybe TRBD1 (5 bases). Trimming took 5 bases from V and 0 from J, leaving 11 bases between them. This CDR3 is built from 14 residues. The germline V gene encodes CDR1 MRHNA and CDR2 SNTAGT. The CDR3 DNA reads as TGTGCCAGCAGTTTCCAGGGTAGCTCCTACGAGCAGTACTTC. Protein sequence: CASSFQGSSYEQYF.

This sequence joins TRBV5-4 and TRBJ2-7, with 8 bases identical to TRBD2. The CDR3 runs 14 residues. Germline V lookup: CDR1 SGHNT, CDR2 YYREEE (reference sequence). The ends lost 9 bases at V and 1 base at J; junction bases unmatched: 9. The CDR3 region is CATSTSGTSYEQYF. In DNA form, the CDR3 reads TGTGCCACTTCTACTAGCGGCACTTCCTACGAGCAGTACTTC.

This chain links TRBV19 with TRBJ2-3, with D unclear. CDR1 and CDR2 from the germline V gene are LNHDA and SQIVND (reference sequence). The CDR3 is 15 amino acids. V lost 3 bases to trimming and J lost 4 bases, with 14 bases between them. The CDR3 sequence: CASSIGRWAADTQYF. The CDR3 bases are TGTGCCAGTAGTATCGGCCGTTGGGCTGCAGATACGCAGTATTTT.

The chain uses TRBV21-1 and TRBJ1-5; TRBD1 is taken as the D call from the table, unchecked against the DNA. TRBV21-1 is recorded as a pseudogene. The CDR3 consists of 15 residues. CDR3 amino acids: CASPRDKNSNQPQHF. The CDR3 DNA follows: TGTGCCAGTCCCCGGGACAAAAATAGCAATCAGCCCCAGCATTTT.

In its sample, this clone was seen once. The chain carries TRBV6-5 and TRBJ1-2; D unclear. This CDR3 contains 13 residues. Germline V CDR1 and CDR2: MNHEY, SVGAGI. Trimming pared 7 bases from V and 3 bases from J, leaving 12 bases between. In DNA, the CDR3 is TGTGCCAGCAAGGAGGGCTTGGACTATGGCTACACCTTC. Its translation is CASKEGLDYGYTF.

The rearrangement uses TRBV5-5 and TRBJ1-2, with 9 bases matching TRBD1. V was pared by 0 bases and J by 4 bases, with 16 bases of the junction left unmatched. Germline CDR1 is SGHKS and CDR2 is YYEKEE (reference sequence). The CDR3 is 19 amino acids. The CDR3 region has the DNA TGTGCCAGCAGCTTGGGCCCACCGGGTGGGGACAGGGCCCCCTATGGCTACACCTTC. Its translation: CASSLGPPGGDRAPYGYTF.

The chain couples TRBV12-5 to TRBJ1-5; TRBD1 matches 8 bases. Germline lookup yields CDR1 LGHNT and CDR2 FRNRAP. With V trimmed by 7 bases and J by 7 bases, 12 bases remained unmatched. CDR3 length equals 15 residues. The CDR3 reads CASVPGQGSRQPQHF. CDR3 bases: TGTGCTAGTGTCCCAGGACAGGGATCGCGCCAGCCCCAGCATTTT.

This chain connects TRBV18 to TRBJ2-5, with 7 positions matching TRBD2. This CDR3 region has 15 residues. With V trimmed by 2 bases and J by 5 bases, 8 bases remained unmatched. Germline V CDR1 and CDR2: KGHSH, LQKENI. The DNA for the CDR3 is TGTGCCAGCTCACCAAGTGTAGCGGGCGGGGAGACCCAGTACTTC. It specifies CASSPSVAGGETQYF.

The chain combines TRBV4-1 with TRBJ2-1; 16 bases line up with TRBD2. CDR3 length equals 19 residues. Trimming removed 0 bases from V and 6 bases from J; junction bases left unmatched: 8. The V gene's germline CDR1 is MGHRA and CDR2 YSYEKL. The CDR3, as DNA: TGCGCCAGCAGCCAAGAGGGACTAGCGGGAGGGTACCCACCCAATGAGCAGTTCTTC. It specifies CASSQEGLAGGYPPNEQFF.

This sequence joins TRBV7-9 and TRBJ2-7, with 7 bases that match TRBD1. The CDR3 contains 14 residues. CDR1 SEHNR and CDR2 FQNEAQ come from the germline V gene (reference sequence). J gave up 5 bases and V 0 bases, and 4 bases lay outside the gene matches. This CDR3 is CASSLAQGLNEQYF. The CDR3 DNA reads TGTGCCAGCAGCTTAGCACAGGGGCTCAACGAGCAGTACTTC.

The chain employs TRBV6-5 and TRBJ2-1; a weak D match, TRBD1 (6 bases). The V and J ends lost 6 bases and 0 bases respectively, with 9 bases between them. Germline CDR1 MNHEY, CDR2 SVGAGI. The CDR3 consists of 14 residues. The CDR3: CASSRDISYNEQFF. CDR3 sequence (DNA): TGTGCCAGCAGCCGGGACATCTCCTACAATGAGCAGTTCTTC.

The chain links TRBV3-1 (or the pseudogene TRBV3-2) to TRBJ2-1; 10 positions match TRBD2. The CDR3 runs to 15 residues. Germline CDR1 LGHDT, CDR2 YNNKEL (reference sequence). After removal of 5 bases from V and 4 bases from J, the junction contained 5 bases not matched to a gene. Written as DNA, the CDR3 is TGTGCCAGCAGCGCTAGCGGGGGCCTTTACAATGAGCAGTTCTTC. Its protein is CASSASGGLYNEQFF.

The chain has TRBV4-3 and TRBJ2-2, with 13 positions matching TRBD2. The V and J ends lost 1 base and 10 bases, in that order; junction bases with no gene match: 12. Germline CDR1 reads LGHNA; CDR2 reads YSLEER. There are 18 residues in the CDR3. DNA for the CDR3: TGCGCCAGCAGCCAAGGGACTAGCGGGAGCCGCCGACGGTCGGAGCTGTTTTTT. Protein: CASSQGTSGSRRRSELFF.

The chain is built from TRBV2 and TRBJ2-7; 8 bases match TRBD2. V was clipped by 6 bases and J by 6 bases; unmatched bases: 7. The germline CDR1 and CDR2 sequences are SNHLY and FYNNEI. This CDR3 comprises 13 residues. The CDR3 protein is CASRTGTRGEQYF. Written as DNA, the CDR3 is TGTGCCAGCAGAACCGGGACTAGAGGCGAGCAGTACTTC.

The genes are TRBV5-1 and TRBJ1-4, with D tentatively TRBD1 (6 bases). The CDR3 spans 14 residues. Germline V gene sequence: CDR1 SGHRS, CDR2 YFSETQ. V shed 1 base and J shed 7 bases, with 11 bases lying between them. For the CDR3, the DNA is TGCGCCAGCAGCTTGACAGGGTCCATTGAAAAACTGTTTTTT. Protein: CASSLTGSIEKLFF.

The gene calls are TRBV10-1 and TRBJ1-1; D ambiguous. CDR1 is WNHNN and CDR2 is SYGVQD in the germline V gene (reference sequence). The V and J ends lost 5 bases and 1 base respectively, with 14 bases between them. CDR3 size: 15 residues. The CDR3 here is CASSNLGRENTEAFF. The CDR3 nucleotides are TGCGCCAGCAGTAATCTAGGACGGGAGAACACTGAAGCTTTCTTT.